The clone carrying this T cell receptor beta chain was picked up one time. These data come from a study of control samples from healthy donors and cancer patients. Profiling relied on immunoSEQ multiplex PCR, and the TCRdb table lists in-frame clones only, not all of them. The repertoire holds about 180,000 clones, with around 90% as singletons. Sequencing was performed on blood. The TCR sequence derives from a young man in good health.

CDR3 in DNA: TGTGCCAGCAGCCGACAGGGTACGAACACCGGGGAGCTGTTTTTT. This encodes CASSRQGTNTGELFF. This chain uses TRBV9 with TRBJ2-2; 7 nucleotides line up with TRBD1. In germline, CDR1 is SGDLS, CDR2 YYNGEE. The CDR3 consists of 15 residues. Germline trimming cut 4 bases from V and 0 bases from J; bases unmatched to any gene: 3. Using reference TRBV9 and TRBJ2-2 for the parts outside the CDR3, the full variable domain is DSGVTQTPKHLITATGQRVTLRCSPRSGDLSVYWYQQSLDQGLQFLIQYYNGEERAKGNILERFSAQQFPDLHSELNLSSLELGDSALYFCASSRQGTNTGELFFGEGSRLTVL.